This T cell receptor (beta chain) was captured by sequencing in a study of blood T cell repertoires in COVID-19. Authors' analysis steps: Amplification from reference gene primers served as the basis for estimated nucleated cell counts. TCRdb's table, derived via immunoSEQ multiplex PCR, lists solely in-frame clones and lacks some. V, J and clone size reflect that table, while D and trimming were determined from the DNA. The profile shows about 140,000 clones, 75% to 90% of them singletons. This CDR3 has 15 amino acids. V was clipped by 2 bases and J by 4 bases; unmatched bases: 7. In germline, CDR1 is SGDLS, CDR2 YYNGEE.

Material for sequencing was peripheral blood. V gene TRBV9 combines with J gene TRBJ2-7; TRBD1 matches 9 bases. The receptor's source is a woman in her fifties or sixties with active COVID-19. CDR3 protein: CASSVGQGRRYEQYF. The CDR3 DNA is TGTGCCAGCAGCGTTGGACAGGGGAGGCGGTACGAGCAGTACTTC. Complete variable domain (other parts from reference TRBV9 and TRBJ2-7): DSGVTQTPKHLITATGQRVTLRCSPRSGDLSVYWYQQSLDQGLQFLIQYYNGEERAKGNILERFSAQQFPDLHSELNLSSLELGDSALYFCASSVGQGRRYEQYFGPGTRLTVT.